Listed below are T cell receptor beta chains from one sample, sequenced in a study of blood T cell repertoires in COVID-19. Profiling relied on immunoSEQ multiplex PCR, and the TCRdb table lists in-frame clones only, not all of them. This table has approximately 30,000 clones, more than 80% appearing once. The sequencing sample was made of peripheral blood. These receptors came from a human donor in a cohort sampled during active COVID-19. Both conserved end residues are part of each CDR3. The D gene is left open where the match is weak. The listing skips clone size in some rows; elsewhere it reads once, few, many or a size class.

V gene	D gene	J gene	clone size	CDR3 DNA	CDR3 protein
TRBV4-1	TRBD1	TRBJ2-7	.	TGCGCCAGCAGCCACCTCGGACAGGGGCGCAGGGTAAACTACGAGCAGTACTTC	CASSHLGQGRRVNYEQYF
TRBV19	.	TRBJ1-2	.	TGTGCCAGTATGGATCCCGCGGGGTGGTACACCTTC	CASMDPAGWYTF
TRBV29-1	.	TRBJ2-5	.	TGCAGCGTTGATTGGCAGGTCCAAGAGACCCAGTACTTC	CSVDWQVQETQYF
TRBV5-1	TRBD1	TRBJ2-5	.	TGCGCCAGCAGCCCGCAGGGGGCTCAAGAGACCCAGTACTTC	CASSPQGAQETQYF
TRBV9	.	TRBJ2-3	.	TGTGCCAGCAGCGTAACAGGGGGGGTAGTTGGGACAGATACGCAGTATTTT	CASSVTGGVVGTDTQYF
TRBV7-6	.	TRBJ1-3	.	TGTGCCAGCAGCTTAGACAGAGCCTCCTCTGGAAACACCATATATTTT	CASSLDRASSGNTIYF
TRBV2	.	TRBJ2-2	.	TGTGCCAGCAAGGAGGGGACGAACACCGGGGAGCTGTTTTTT	CASKEGTNTGELFF
TRBV2	TRBD1	TRBJ2-5	.	TGTGCCAGCAGTGGGGACAGGGGGCACGAGACCCAGTACTTC	CASSGDRGHETQYF
TRBV4-1	TRBD2	TRBJ2-3	.	TGCGCCAGCAGCCAAGATGGGGGACTAGCGGGCACAGATACGCAGTATTTT	CASSQDGGLAGTDTQYF
TRBV5-4	.	TRBJ1-2	.	TGTGCCAGCAGCTTGGAGCACCTCTCGTACTCGGGCTACACCTTC	CASSLEHLSYSGYTF
TRBV5-1	.	TRBJ1-2	.	TGCGCCAGCAGCTTGGCAGGTCAGGCGTACTATGGCTACACCTTC	CASSLAGQAYYGYTF
TRBV12-1	.	TRBJ1-4	.	TGTGCCAGCAGCTTTAAGGGGGATTGGGAAAAACTGTTTTTT	CASSFKGDWEKLFF
TRBV6-6	.	TRBJ1-3	.	TGTGCCAGCAGTAAACTCACTATCCCCATATATTTT	CASSKLTIPIYF
TRBV5-1	.	TRBJ2-7	.	TGCGCCAGCAGCGTCAGACAGAACTACGAGCAGTACTTC	CASSVRQNYEQYF
TRBV10-3	.	TRBJ1-2	.	TGTGCCATCAGTGGGAGTGGCGGCTACACCTTC	CAISGSGGYTF
TRBV4-3	TRBD2	TRBJ2-7	.	TGCGCCAGCAGCCAAGTGTTGGCGGGGGGGCTTTCCTACGAGCAGTACTTC	CASSQVLAGGLSYEQYF
TRBV20-1	TRBD2	TRBJ2-7	.	TGCAGTGCTAGTCCCCTCCTAGCGGGCGTCTACGAGCAGTACTTC	CSASPLLAGVYEQYF
TRBV3-1/TRBV3-2	TRBD1	TRBJ2-7	.	TGTGCCAGCAGCTACCGGGACAGGACTTCCTACGAGCAGTACTTC	CASSYRDRTSYEQYF
TRBV6-5	.	TRBJ1-2	once	TGTGCCAGCAGTTTACTCAGGGATGGCTATGGCTACACCTTC	CASSLLRDGYGYTF
TRBV18	TRBD1	TRBJ1-2	.	TGTGCCAGCTCACAAATGCAGGGGGCGCAGGAGTTGGATGGCTACACCTTC	CASSQMQGAQELDGYTF
TRBV4-1	TRBD2	TRBJ2-7	.	TGCGCCAGCAGCCAAGACAGGACTAGAACTTACGAGCAGTACTTC	CASSQDRTRTYEQYF
TRBV7-6	TRBD2	TRBJ2-2	once	TGTGCCAGCTCCGGACTAGCGGCGAACACCGGGGAGCTGTTTTTT	CASSGLAANTGELFF